The 8 T cell receptor beta chains given below trace back to one sample, sequenced in a study of metastatic and nonmetastatic thyroid tumors. Thyroid surgery took place with no prior treatment in any patient. TCRdb used MiXCR to call clones anew from the PCR reads. The sample carries under 20,000 clones, over 20% recorded once. Sequencing input: blood. All receptors come from a male donor with papillary thyroid cancer or a benign thyroid nodule (not recorded which). Some clones in this sample may be carry-over from other donors' samples.

This clone appeared a single time. The rearrangement joins TRBV20-1 to TRBJ1-1, with D maybe TRBD1 (5 bases). The germline V gene has CDR1 DFQATT and CDR2 SNEGSKA (reference sequence). The CDR3 runs 14 residues. With 5 bases removed from V and 5 bases from J, the gap between germline ends came to 18 bases. CDR3: CSAPPVAGQTEAFF. The CDR3 DNA reads TGCAGTGCTCCTCCCGTGGCAGGGCAAACTGAAGCTTTCTTT.

This clone showed up just a few times. The junction departs from the called germline gene at one end, perhaps through a read error. This chain connects TRBV27 to TRBJ1-1; 7 positions match TRBD1. The CDR3 has 15 residues. Looked up from germline, CDR1 is MNHEY and CDR2 is SMNVEV (reference sequence). For the CDR3, the DNA is TGCGCCAGCAGTACCGACAGGGCGGAGAACACTGAAGCTTTCTTT. Protein sequence: CASSTDRAENTEAFF.

Many counts were recorded for this clone. Distinct nucleotide sequences in the sample also encode this CDR3. The rearrangement uses TRBV28 and TRBJ2-5, with TRBD1 identical over 11 bases. Trimming removed 4 bases from V and 5 bases from J; junction bases left unmatched: 3. Germline CDR1 reads MDHEN; CDR2 reads SYDVKM. The length of the CDR3 is 14 residues. CDR3 in DNA: TGTGCCAGCAGTTCGGGACAGGGGGGGGAGACCCAGTACTTC. Its translation: CASSSGQGGETQYF.

The V gene is TRBV5-1, the J gene TRBJ2-7; D gene ambiguous. The CDR3 is 13 residues long. In germline, CDR1 is SGHRS, CDR2 YFSETQ. The V end lost 4 bases, the J end lost 2 bases, and 10 bases lay between the germline ends. The CDR3, as DNA: TGCGCCAGCAGCCTGATGGATGCCTACGAGCAGTACTTC. It specifies CASSLMDAYEQYF.

The chain uses TRBV30 and TRBJ1-5; TRBD1 might be the D (5 bases). The CDR3 is 13 residues long. The ends were cut back, 3 bases at V and 4 bases at J, with 10 bases in the middle. Germline V CDR1 and CDR2: GTSNPN, SVGIG (reference sequence). In nucleotides, the CDR3 is TGTGCCTGGAGCCAGGGTAGGAATCAGCCCCAGCATTTT. Translated, it gives CAWSQGRNQPQHF. Looking up the rest from reference TRBV30 and TRBJ1-5 gives the full variable domain: SQTIHQWPATLVQPVGSPLSLECTVEGTSNPNLYWYRQAAGRGLQLLFYSVGIGQISSEVPQNLSASRPQDRQFILSSKKLLLSDSGFYLCAWSQGRNQPQHFGDGTRLSIL.

This clone has a count of ten or more. The chain is built from TRBV12-3 or TRBV12-4 and TRBJ1-1, with D tentatively TRBD1 (5 bases). V lost 7 bases, J lost 1 base, and 19 bases lay in between. CDR3 length: 16 amino acids. The CDR3 DNA reads as TGTGCCAGCAAGCCCGGGACGGAAAAACCGAACACTGAAGCTTTCTTT. Protein sequence: CASKPGTEKPNTEAFF.

This clone was picked up many times. This could be a read error, since a much larger clone is one nucleotide away. This chain connects TRBV19 to TRBJ1-3, with 10 bases identical to TRBD1. Germline V gives CDR1 LNHDA, CDR2 SQIVND (reference sequence). Losses at the gene ends were 6 bases for V and 9 bases for J; bases not matched to a gene: 8. The CDR3 is 14 amino acids. CDR3 bases: TGTGCCAGTAGACCCCCGGGACAGGGGAGCACCATATATTTT. It yields the protein CASRPPGQGSTIYF.

Relative to its sample, this clone is medium-sized (0.01 to 0.1%). The chain combines TRBV11-2 with TRBJ1-1; D is perhaps TRBD1 (5 bases). Germline loops: CDR1 SGHAT, CDR2 FQNNGV. The CDR3 is 15 amino acids. Trimming cost V 5 bases and J 1 base, with 14 bases left between them. CDR3 in amino acids: CASSDGIGENTEAFF. CDR3 DNA: TGTGCCAGCAGCGACGGGATAGGGGAGAACACTGAAGCTTTCTTT.